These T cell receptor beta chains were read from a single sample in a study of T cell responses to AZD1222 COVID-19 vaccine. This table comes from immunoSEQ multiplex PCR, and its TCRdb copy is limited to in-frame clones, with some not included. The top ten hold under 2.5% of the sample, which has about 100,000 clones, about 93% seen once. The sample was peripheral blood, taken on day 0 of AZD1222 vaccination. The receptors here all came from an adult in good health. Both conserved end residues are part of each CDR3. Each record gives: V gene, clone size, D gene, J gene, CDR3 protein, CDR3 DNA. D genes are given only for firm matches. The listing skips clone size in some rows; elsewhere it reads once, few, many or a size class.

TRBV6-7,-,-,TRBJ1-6,CASRTRNSPLHF,TGTGCCAGCAGAACCCGTAATTCACCCCTCCACTTT
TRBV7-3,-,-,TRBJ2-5,CASSLGVSETQYF,TGTGCCAGCAGCTTAGGCGTATCGGAGACCCAGTACTTC
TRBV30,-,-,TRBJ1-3,CAWRALSRQSGNTIYF,TGTGCCTGGAGAGCCCTCAGCCGACAATCTGGAAACACCATATATTTT
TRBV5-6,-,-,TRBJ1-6,CASSSGTLYWPLHF,TGTGCCAGCAGCTCGGGGACCCTTTATTGGCCCCTCCACTTT
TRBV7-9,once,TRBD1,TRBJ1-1,CASSPTTGASTEAFF,TGTGCCAGCAGCCCCACGACAGGGGCCTCGACTGAAGCTTTCTTT
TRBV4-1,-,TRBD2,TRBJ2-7,CASSLGSSGDEQYF,TGCGCCAGCAGCCTAGGAAGTAGCGGGGACGAGCAGTACTTC
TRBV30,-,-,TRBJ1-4,CAWSLLNEKLFF,TGTGCCTGGAGTTTGCTTAATGAAAAACTGTTTTTT
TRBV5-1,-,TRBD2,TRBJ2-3,CASSLQRGSTDTQYF,TGCGCCAGCAGCTTGCAGCGGGGGAGCACAGATACGCAGTATTTT
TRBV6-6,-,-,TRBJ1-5,CASKKGSNQPQHF,TGTGCCAGCAAGAAGGGCTCTAATCAGCCCCAGCATTTT
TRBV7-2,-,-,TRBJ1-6,CASSSRPRVGSPLHF,TGTGCCAGCAGCTCCAGACCAAGAGTTGGGTCACCCCTCCACTTT
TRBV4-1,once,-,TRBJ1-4,CASSLGSGSEKLFF,TGCGCCAGCAGCCTCGGCTCGGGGTCTGAAAAACTGTTTTTT
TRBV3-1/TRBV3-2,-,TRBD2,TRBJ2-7,CASSQGLLIAGNYEQYF,TGTGCCAGCAGCCAAGGTCTGCTGATAGCGGGAAACTACGAGCAGTACTTC
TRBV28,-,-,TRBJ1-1,CASTANTEAFF,TGTGCCAGTACCGCGAACACTGAAGCTTTCTTT
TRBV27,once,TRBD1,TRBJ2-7,CASRSRTGAYEQYF,TGTGCCAGCAGGTCCCGGACAGGGGCCTACGAGCAGTACTTC
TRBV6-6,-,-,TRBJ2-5,CASSPEGVRGHLGETQYF,TGTGCCAGCAGTCCCGAGGGGGTCAGGGGCCACCTGGGGGAGACCCAGTACTTC
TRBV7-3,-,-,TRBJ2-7,CASSADGSEGDEQYF,TGTGCCAGCAGCGCGGACGGGTCCGAGGGCGACGAGCAGTACTTC
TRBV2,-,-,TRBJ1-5,CASSEGGKGPYSNQPQHF,TGTGCCAGCAGTGAAGGGGGAAAAGGACCATATAGCAATCAGCCCCAGCATTTT
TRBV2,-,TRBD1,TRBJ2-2,CASRPPGQGNTGELFF,TGTGCCAGCAGGCCTCCGGGACAGGGGAACACCGGGGAGCTGTTTTTT
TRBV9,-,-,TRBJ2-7,CASSPEPDTYLSYEQYF,TGTGCCAGCAGCCCCGAACCGGACACGTACCTTTCCTACGAGCAGTACTTC
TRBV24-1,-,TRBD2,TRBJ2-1,CATSDLQGTSGRASYNEQFF,TGTGCCACCAGTGATTTGCAAGGGACTAGCGGGAGGGCCTCCTACAATGAGCAGTTCTTC
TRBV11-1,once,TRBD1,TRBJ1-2,CASSLSQGANYGYTF,TGTGCCAGCAGCTTAAGCCAGGGGGCGAACTATGGCTACACCTTC
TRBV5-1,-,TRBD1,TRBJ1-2,CASSLAFTGDGYTF,TGCGCCAGCAGCTTGGCTTTTACAGGGGATGGCTACACCTTC